This T cell receptor beta chain derives from a study of cytomegalovirus exposure and HLA in healthy donors (dated by TCRdb to 2016 to 2017). About the investigation overall: In an earlier analysis of 550 to 750 of the donors, 276 Gb of sequence data and roughly 100 million unique TCR beta sequences from 150 million to 200 million T cells were reported. Roughly 290 gigabases of sequencing data and around 85 million unique TCR sequences made up an early release that covered over 550 HLA-typed donors. Of the roughly 410 genotyped donors, 80% to 90% were placed in the genetic ancestry cluster associated with self-reported Caucasian donors. The study aimed to test whether signatures of past pathogen exposure could be identified by cataloging public T cell receptors. Using immunosequencing, the study profiled T cell repertoires from about 650 subjects and related those repertoires to cytomegalovirus serostatus. Besides the first cohort of 666 subjects, a separate validation cohort made up of 120 different subjects was used. To predict cytomegalovirus infection status, the study combined high-throughput TCR immunosequencing, statistical association of individual TCRs with disease status, and machine learning. In a later analysis, previously published TCR beta repertoires from 550 to 750 donors were re-analyzed and high-resolution HLA genotyping was added so that TCR occurrence patterns could be studied. The later analysis used no new phenotypic data to find candidate immune exposures, relying instead on TCR beta sequences and their occurrence across donors. An earlier analysis of 450 to 750 of the donors used high-throughput TCR beta sequencing to judge whether each TCR beta V gene segment behaved as functional or pseudogenic. Donor age, sex, ethnicity and CMV serostatus were collected together with the repertoire data. Genome-wide SNP genotypes for about 60% of the 666 donors were used in a later genetic analysis, which treated that subset as a discovery cohort. All discovery cohort repertoires had been generated using a single sequencing platform. Class I and class II HLA loci were covered by the typing at four-digit resolution. The number of donors typed differed by locus, with roughly 620-630 for A, B, C, DRB1 and DQB1, around 520 for DQA1, about 610 for DPA1, and some 470 for DPB1. Roughly 5 DR-DQ haplotypes were handled as single units for association and clustering because linkage in the cohort was strong. Among several hundred genotyped donors of the cohort, an average of roughly 230,000 unique TCR beta nucleotide sequences was sequenced per donor, of which about 18% were non-productive.

Library preparation used the immunoSEQ multiplex PCR assay. The multiplex PCR relied on a mix of 60 forward primers for TCR Vbeta segments and 13 reverse primers for TCR Jbeta segments. A multiplex PCR assay on genomic DNA amplified the CDR3 region of rearranged TCR beta genes. Amplified TCR beta libraries were sequenced as 87-base-pair reads on the Illumina HiSeq System. On the study's bioinformatics: A later analysis tallied 70 million to 100 million unique TCR beta chains across the 666 repertoires, and approximately 12 million of those chains were shared by two or more donors. Raw reads were error-corrected and collapsed into unique sequences by a nearest-neighbor algorithm in which closely related sequences were merged to remove PCR and sequencing errors. To assign V, D and J gene segments, CDR3 sequences were aligned to IMGT reference sequences. For a sequence to be retained, at least a six-nucleotide match to both a V gene segment and a J gene segment was required. A rearrangement was called productive if the CDR3 had no stop codons and remained in frame with V and J, and every other rearrangement was called non-productive. Following IMGT convention, CDR3 was defined as the stretch from the second conserved V-encoded cysteine to the conserved J-encoded phenylalanine. Sequences without an unambiguous match to a single V gene segment were excluded from the earlier analysis of over 500 of the donors. An earlier analysis of some 500 of the donors classified V segments as functional when productive rearrangements were above 56.7% and as segregating when the standard deviation between donors was above 5%. A statistical classification framework was built for diagnosing cytomegalovirus status from the catalog of TCR beta chain sequences. A later analysis assigned V and J genes by comparing TCR nucleotide sequences with IMGT/GENE-DB human TR gene sequences. Using the TCRdist pipeline, a later analysis assigned CDR3 sequences along with most-parsimonious VDJ recombination scenarios. A later analysis defined each TCR beta chain by its CDR3 amino acid sequence plus V-gene family, and excluded reads lacking a unique V-gene family. In a later analysis, around 600 highly shared, low-generation-probability nucleotide sequences were removed to address suspected cross-contamination and a sequencing artifact. A later analysis calculated a clonal expansion index for each public chain from normalized within-repertoire ranks of inferred template counts. Generation probabilities in a later analysis came from a VDJ recombination model fitted to out-of-frame rearrangements, and those results were checked against IGoR. In a later analysis, TCR-TCR, TCR-HLA and TCR-CMV co-occurrence was scored with hypergeometric tests, and a repertoire-size bias correction was applied to TCR pairs. In a later analysis, false discovery rates were estimated by permuting HLA or CMV assignments 20 times. A later analysis grouped co-occurring TCRs with DBSCAN, adding TCRdist sequence similarity when clustering within HLA-allele-positive subsets. Co-occurrence clustering excluded repertoires with fewer than 30,000 or more than 120,000 public chains, plus five with anomalous nucleotide sharing. This immuneACCESS table, as held by TCRdb, lists in-frame sequences with V and J called but not all clones. Of the missing ones, under half trace to an unresolved V gene in checked studies; the others have no known cause. D and trimming come from the DNA, and the V and J calls and clone size come from that table. The sample table lists about 160,000 clones, about 85% of them with a count of one. 1% of the sample is in the top ten clones.

The cohort comprised around 690 healthy bone marrow donors. Cohort members were all nominally healthy when sampled, although unrecorded immune exposures were likely present. The donor tested CMV seronegative, placing the donor among the 300 to 400 seronegative members of the cohort. Every donor gave a peripheral blood sample, and the peripheral blood mononuclear cells from that sample were used for TCR beta sequencing. Genomic DNA was extracted from the blood cell samples with the Qiagen DNeasy Blood Extraction Kit. Cut back by 10 bases and 3 bases, the V and J ends lie 18 bases apart. Via the germline V gene, CDR1 is ENHRY and CDR2 SYGVKD. Inclusive of the bounding cysteine and phenylalanine, the CDR3 is 15 residues long. This entry keeps only the CDR3 DNA: 45 bases, framed from base 1. On the study overall, not on this receptor specifically: Because counts were too low, roughly 18 rarely observed V segments, including chromosome 9 orphons, were left out of the earlier analysis of roughly 600 of the donors. HLA typing was unavailable for some donors at each locus, so association tests used only the typed subset. The cohort was sequenced for TCR beta chains only, and without alpha or paired-chain data the features that could be detected were limited. A few of the identified cytomegalovirus-associated TCR beta chains were confirmed in vitro to be specific for cytomegalovirus antigens. Presence/absence analyses assumed roughly uniform sequencing depth across donors, an assumption that may not hold. A later analysis found that most CMV-associated TCR beta chains appeared HLA-restricted, with HLA associations seemingly driven largely by CMV exposure. Because the 87-base-pair reads could not distinguish some IMGT-functional V segments, including TRBV6-2 and TRBV6-3, those segments were excluded. In a later analysis, HLA-associated TCR beta chains showed more clonal expansion and lower generation probabilities than non-associated chains that were equally common. The classifier was reported to diagnose cytomegalovirus status with high specificity and sensitivity in both the original cohort and the validation cohort. A later analysis reported that several top co-occurrence clusters appeared linked to parvovirus B19, influenza, CMV and Epstein-Barr virus. Compared with the approximately 700-donor mean, donors in an Asian-associated ancestry cluster had fewer N-insertions in productive TCRs, according to a later genetic analysis. According to a later analysis, TCR association rates differed among HLA loci, with DRB1 alleles showing the most associated TCRs and HLA-C alleles showing the fewest. In an earlier analysis of 450 to 750 of the donors, most TCR beta V segments appeared in productive rearrangements about 90% or about 30% of the time, broadly matching IMGT annotations. When HLA alleles, especially DR and DQ, strongly co-occurred, TCR associations were difficult to assign to individual alleles. The sequencing pipeline was judged likely to have produced a cluster of highly shared sequence variants as a technical artifact. A later analysis associated 16,951 TCR beta sequences with specific HLA alleles at a false discovery rate of 0.05. The authors suggested that the approach could potentially be extended to other disease states and immunological phenotypes. The study gave a list of 150 to 200 TCR beta chains associated with cytomegalovirus. A further reported finding was that TCR beta sequences accurately predicted the HLA-A and HLA-B alleles for most subjects in the first cohort. Correlated functional status among segregating V segments might reflect linkage disequilibrium, but an unknown experimental factor could not be ruled out. While some public TCRs were present in many individuals, most TCR sequences turned up only very rarely across donors. V-gene and J-gene trimming of TCR beta chains was associated with a missense DCLRE1C variant in a later genetic analysis, and the association was replicated in an independent cohort. The only immune exposure information available for the cohort was CMV serostatus.

As concerns this clone: This receptor's antigen is unknown. No clone much larger than this one lies a single base away; base qualities are absent.

This receptor was obtained from a boy aged 2 to 9 in good health and CMV-seronegative. The sample comprised PBMCs. The chain employs TRBV10-3 and TRBJ2-2; perhaps TRBD2 is the D gene, with 5 bases matching. The sequenced DNA: TGTGCCACCAAGGCAGGAGGTGGGGACACCGGGGAGCTGTTTTTT. This codes for CATKAGGGDTGELFF.